The rows below give T cell receptor beta chains drawn from one sample of a study of response to subunit inactivated influenza vaccine. From the RT-PCR reads, TCRdb called clonotypes with MiXCR, one entry per CDR3 protein. Here the sample spans over 650,000 distinct CDR3 sequences, roughly 18% being singletons. This material consisted of PBMCs from blood, taken about 5 days after vaccination. The receptors here all came from a man over 45 who received an inactivated influenza vaccine. CDR3s include the opening cysteine and the closing phenylalanine or tryptophan. A D gene is named only where the DNA matches it firmly. Rows give clone size only sometimes, using once, few, many, or a class for an expanded clone.

abundance	v_gene	d_gene	j_gene	CDR3aa	CDR3nt
NA	TRBV5-1	NA	TRBJ1-6	CASSPAGAGYNSPLHF	TGCGCCAGCAGCCCGGCGGGGGCGGGCTATAATTCACCCCTCCACTTT
few	TRBV7-9	TRBD1	TRBJ2-3	CASRLDRVDTQYF	TGTGCCAGCAGACTTGACAGGGTAGATACGCAGTATTTT
NA	TRBV6-2/TRBV6-3	NA	TRBJ2-3	CASSQLRDSTDTQYF	TGTGCCAGCAGTCAGCTCCGGGACAGCACAGATACGCAGTATTTT
few	TRBV19	NA	TRBJ2-7	CASSMGLIYEQYF	TGTGCCAGTAGTATGGGTTTAATCTACGAGCAGTACTTC
NA	TRBV6-5	NA	TRBJ2-5	CASSSFRVETQYF	TGTGCCAGCAGTTCCTTCAGGGTGGAGACCCAGTACTTC
once	TRBV4-3	TRBD1	TRBJ2-7	CASSQENRGQPYEQYF	TGCGCCAGCAGCCAAGAGAACAGGGGGCAGCCTTACGAGCAGTACTTC
NA	TRBV4-3	NA	TRBJ2-6	CASSQDAEFGANVLTF	TGCGCCAGCAGCCAAGATGCGGAGTTCGGGGCCAACGTCCTGACTTTC
few	TRBV5-1	TRBD1	TRBJ2-7	CASSFPGQGSDEQYF	TGCGCCAGCAGCTTCCCGGGACAGGGTTCCGACGAGCAGTACTTC
few	TRBV28	NA	TRBJ2-7	CASSRPGTATYEQYF	TGTGCCAGCAGTCGCCCCGGGACCGCTACGTACGAGCAGTACTTC
many	TRBV18	TRBD1	TRBJ2-6	CASSNDRAGANVLTF	TGTGCCAGCTCAAACGACAGGGCTGGGGCCAACGTCCTGACTTTC
few	TRBV7-6	TRBD1	TRBJ2-2	CASSFAPGTGETGELFF	TGTGCCAGCAGCTTTGCCCCCGGGACAGGGGAAACCGGGGAGCTGTTTTTT
once	TRBV7-3	TRBD2	TRBJ2-3	CVSSLLAGGGDTQYF	TGTGTCAGCAGCTTACTAGCGGGAGGAGGAGATACGCAGTATTTT
NA	TRBV2	NA	TRBJ2-7	CASSGQGQVYEQYF	TGTGCCAGCAGCGGGCAGGGGCAGGTCTACGAGCAGTACTTC
few	TRBV12-3/TRBV12-4	TRBD2	TRBJ2-1	CASGPLAGGYNEQFF	TGTGCCAGCGGACCATTAGCGGGAGGCTACAATGAGCAGTTCTTC
many	TRBV7-2	NA	TRBJ2-2	CASSLRKGWEDTGELFF	TGTGCCAGCAGCTTACGAAAGGGGTGGGAGGACACCGGGGAGCTGTTTTTT
NA	TRBV7-7	TRBD1	TRBJ2-1	CASSVGQGADNEQFF	TGTGCTAGCAGCGTGGGACAGGGGGCTGACAATGAGCAGTTCTTC
few	TRBV10-2	NA	TRBJ2-3	CASSDPRVRIGTDTQYF	TGCGCCAGCAGTGATCCTAGGGTGCGGATTGGCACAGATACGCAGTATTTT
few	TRBV12-3/TRBV12-4	NA	TRBJ1-3	CASNGVGNTIYF	TGTGCCAGCAACGGGGTCGGAAACACCATATATTTT
many	TRBV12-3/TRBV12-4	NA	TRBJ2-1	CASSQNGNEQFF	TGTGCCAGCAGTCAAAACGGCAATGAGCAGTTCTTC
many	TRBV6-5	TRBD2	TRBJ2-2	CASSYSAGGPNTGELFF	TGTGCCAGCAGTTACTCGGCGGGGGGGCCGAACACCGGGGAGCTGTTTTTT
NA	TRBV7-9	TRBD2	TRBJ2-2	CARGTSENTGELFF	TGTGCCAGGGGGACTAGTGAGAACACCGGGGAGCTGTTTTTT
NA	TRBV6-1	NA	TRBJ2-7	CASSERVSGYRTNEQYF	TGTGCCAGCAGTGAAAGGGTTAGCGGTTATCGTACTAACGAGCAGTACTTC
NA	TRBV27	NA	TRBJ2-7	CASSWGQSSYEQYF	TGTGCCAGCAGTTGGGGTCAAAGCTCCTACGAGCAGTACTTC
NA	TRBV11-2	TRBD2	TRBJ2-5	CASSLVERTGGWTSQETQYF	TGTGCCAGCAGCTTAGTAGAGCGGACGGGGGGGTGGACCTCACAAGAGACCCAGTACTTC
NA	TRBV5-5	NA	TRBJ2-3	CASSRAWDTDTQYF	TGTGCCAGCAGCAGGGCCTGGGACACAGATACGCAGTATTTT
many	TRBV9	NA	TRBJ1-2	CASSVEKGPHYGYTF	TGTGCCAGCAGCGTAGAAAAGGGACCTCACTATGGCTACACCTTC
NA	TRBV6-1	NA	TRBJ1-2	CASRTAARGDGYTF	TGTGCCAGCAGAACAGCGGCTCGTGGAGATGGCTACACCTTC
NA	TRBV20-1	TRBD1	TRBJ1-3	CSAKTGTGNTIYF	TGCAGTGCCAAGACAGGGACTGGAAACACCATATATTTT
NA	TRBV4-1	NA	TRBJ1-2	CASSFRTAYYGYTF	TGCGCCAGCAGCTTCCGGACTGCTTACTATGGCTACACCTTC
few	TRBV7-8	NA	TRBJ1-1	CASSPEVENTEAFF	TGTGCCAGCAGCCCAGAGGTAGAGAACACTGAAGCTTTCTTT
many	TRBV29-1	NA	TRBJ2-1	CSVPLSGGRIYNEQFF	TGCAGCGTTCCCCTTTCTGGGGGTAGAATCTACAATGAGCAGTTCTTC
NA	TRBV6-1	NA	TRBJ2-7	CASSGAGTGIKQYF	TGTGCCAGCAGTGGGGCCGGGACCGGAATTAAGCAGTACTTC
NA	TRBV28	NA	TRBJ1-5	CASKIQGRGNQPQHF	TGTGCCAGCAAGATACAGGGTAGGGGCAATCAGCCCCAGCATTTT
few	TRBV18	NA	TRBJ2-7	CASSPPMASYEQYF	TGTGCCAGCTCACCACCGATGGCATCCTACGAGCAGTACTTC
NA	TRBV12-3/TRBV12-4	TRBD2	TRBJ2-1	CASSPGGFSGGTYNEQFF	TGTGCCAGCAGTCCCGGGGGCTTCAGCGGGGGGACCTACAATGAGCAGTTCTTC
NA	TRBV6-1	NA	TRBJ2-5	CASLYGQPQETQYF	TGTGCCAGCTTATACGGGCAGCCCCAAGAGACCCAGTACTTC
NA	TRBV19	NA	TRBJ2-3	CASSLKPLGRLDTQYF	TGTGCCAGTAGTCTAAAGCCGTTGGGGCGGTTGGATACGCAGTATTTT
NA	TRBV7-6	TRBD2	TRBJ2-1	CASSPTLTSPTYNEQFF	TGTGCCAGCAGCCCAACCTTGACTAGCCCAACGTACAATGAGCAGTTCTTC
few	TRBV5-1	TRBD1	TRBJ2-1	CASSSGQGVGNEQFF	TGCGCCAGCAGCTCTGGACAGGGAGTGGGCAATGAGCAGTTCTTC
NA	TRBV20-1	NA	TRBJ1-1	CSALEAFF	TGCAGTGCACTAGAAGCTTTCTTT
few	TRBV5-1	TRBD1	TRBJ1-6	CASSPGTVHSPLHF	TGCGCCAGCAGCCCCGGGACAGTACATTCACCCCTCCACTTT
few	TRBV7-9	TRBD1	TRBJ1-2	CASSLGVRGTTYYGYTF	TGTGCCAGCAGCTTGGGGGTCAGGGGGACGACTTACTATGGCTACACCTTC
NA	TRBV2	NA	TRBJ2-7	CASRQVPYEQYF	TGTGCCAGCAGACAGGTGCCCTACGAGCAGTACTTC
NA	TRBV5-6	NA	TRBJ2-7	CASSHRTALSSYEQYF	TGTGCCAGCAGTCATAGGACAGCACTCAGCTCCTACGAGCAGTACTTC
few	TRBV4-2	TRBD1	TRBJ1-5	CASSSTGGARQPQHF	TGTGCCAGCAGCTCGACAGGGGGCGCACGGCAGCCCCAGCATTTT
NA	TRBV9	TRBD2	TRBJ2-1	CASSVDFSGRISYNEQFF	TGTGCCAGCAGCGTAGATTTTAGCGGGAGGATCTCCTACAATGAGCAGTTCTTC
few	TRBV4-1	NA	TRBJ2-7	CASSQREPSYEQYF	TGCGCCAGCAGCCAACGGGAACCTTCCTACGAGCAGTACTTC
NA	TRBV7-2	NA	TRBJ2-1	CASSLGLSGYNEQFF	TGTGCCAGCAGCCTGGGGTTATCTGGCTACAATGAGCAGTTCTTC
NA	TRBV4-3	TRBD1	TRBJ1-5	CASSPNRGSNQPQHF	TGCGCCAGCAGCCCCAACAGGGGTAGCAATCAGCCCCAGCATTTT
NA	TRBV12-3/TRBV12-4	NA	TRBJ2-1	CASSLGDNGYNEQFF	TGTGCCAGCAGTTTAGGGGACAATGGCTACAATGAGCAGTTCTTC
NA	TRBV6-2/TRBV6-3	NA	TRBJ2-7	CASTPPRTRREQYF	TGTGCCAGCACACCCCCACGGACCCGTCGCGAGCAGTACTTC